A selection of T cell receptor beta chains follows, all from one sample in a study of identical twins. Each CDR3 protein gets one entry after TCRdb re-called the 5' RACE reads with MiXCR. The sample contains hundreds of thousands of distinct CDR3 sequences, approximately 25% of which appear only once. This same sample was also part of a study on T cells expressing NK-cell markers.

What was sequenced was CD4+ T cells sorted from blood. These receptors were taken from a woman in her late teens or twenties in good health. Both conserved end residues are part of each CDR3. The D gene is left open where the match is weak. Clone size is stated in some rows and not others, as once, few, many or a class when expanded.

TRBJ2-3 | TRBD1 | TRBV5-5 | few | CASSLGQGVWADTQYF | TGTGCCAGCAGCTTGGGACAGGGGGTATGGGCAGATACGCAGTATTTT
TRBJ2-2 | NA | TRBV11-3 | NA | CASSRTGTTNTGELFF | TGTGCCAGCAGCCGGACCGGGACAACGAACACCGGGGAGCTGTTTTTT
TRBJ2-3 | TRBD2 | TRBV9 | NA | CASSALSGGTDTQYF | TGTGCCAGCAGCGCCCTTAGCGGGGGTACAGATACGCAGTATTTT
TRBJ2-3 | TRBD2 | TRBV10-3 | many | CAISGTSGADTQYF | TGTGCCATCAGTGGGACTAGCGGCGCGGATACGCAGTATTTT
TRBJ2-5 | NA | TRBV9 | once | CASSDGHPYQETQYF | TGTGCCAGCAGCGACGGACACCCGTACCAAGAGACCCAGTACTTC
TRBJ2-6 | TRBD1 | TRBV12-3/TRBV12-4 | NA | CASSLRGQGGNGANVLTF | TGTGCCAGCAGTTTAAGGGGACAGGGAGGAAATGGGGCCAACGTCCTGACTTTC
TRBJ2-3 | TRBD2 | TRBV4-3 | NA | CASSQDGTSGREPDTQYF | TGCGCCAGCAGCCAAGATGGTACTAGCGGGAGAGAACCAGATACGCAGTATTTT
TRBJ2-3 | NA | TRBV3-1 | few | CASRLAYLDTQYF | TGTGCCAGCAGACTAGCCTATTTAGATACGCAGTATTTT
TRBJ2-3 | NA | TRBV15 | NA | CATSRDGSGGGTDTQYF | TGTGCCACCAGCAGAGATGGAAGCGGAGGGGGCACAGATACGCAGTATTTT
TRBJ2-5 | NA | TRBV20-1 | NA | CSAPSRPSETQYF | TGCAGTGCCCCTTCCCGGCCATCGGAGACCCAGTACTTC
TRBJ2-3 | NA | TRBV20-1 | few | CSGVRADTQYF | TGCAGTGGAGTGAGAGCAGATACGCAGTATTTT
TRBJ2-7 | TRBD2 | TRBV18 | NA | CASSPPGGRAGEQYF | TGTGCCAGCTCACCACCTGGCGGGAGGGCGGGTGAGCAGTACTTC
TRBJ1-1 | NA | TRBV6-5 | few | CASSYLRGTEAFF | TGTGCCAGCAGTTACTTGAGGGGCACTGAAGCTTTCTTT
TRBJ1-6 | NA | TRBV7-2 | few | CASSLLSRGSNSPLHF | TGTGCCAGCAGCTTATTATCGCGGGGTTCAAATTCACCCCTCCACTTT
TRBJ2-3 | NA | TRBV20-1 | NA | CSARDRSSTDTQYF | TGCAGTGCTAGAGATCGAAGTAGCACAGATACGCAGTATTTT
TRBJ2-5 | NA | TRBV18 | NA | CASSRNSGGKETQYF | TGTGCCAGCTCCCGGAATAGCGGAGGCAAAGAGACCCAGTACTTC
TRBJ2-3 | NA | TRBV5-6 | many | CASSPYSYSTDTQYF | TGTGCCAGCAGCCCTTATTCCTACAGCACAGATACGCAGTATTTT
TRBJ2-5 | TRBD2 | TRBV20-1 | NA | CSATQLAYQETQYF | TGCAGTGCTACTCAACTAGCGTACCAAGAGACCCAGTACTTC
TRBJ2-1 | NA | TRBV9 | NA | CASSDAGDLDEQFF | TGTGCCAGCAGCGACGCAGGGGATTTGGATGAGCAGTTCTTC
TRBJ1-1 | NA | TRBV6-2/TRBV6-3 | few | CASSAWGTEAFF | TGTGCCAGCAGCGCCTGGGGGACTGAAGCTTTCTTT
TRBJ2-5 | TRBD2 | TRBV12-3/TRBV12-4 | many | CASSRGGETQYF | TGTGCCAGCAGCCGGGGGGGAGAGACCCAGTACTTC
TRBJ1-5 | NA | TRBV10-3 | few | CAIRGAYNQPQHF | TGTGCCATCAGGGGGGCTTACAATCAGCCCCAGCATTTT
TRBJ2-7 | NA | TRBV27 | NA | CASSFDGASSYEQYF | TGTGCCAGCAGTTTCGACGGAGCCTCCTCCTACGAGCAGTACTTC